These 21 T cell receptor beta chains were all obtained from the same sample, sequenced in a study of T cell responses to AZD1222 COVID-19 vaccine (dated by TCRdb to the early 2020s). Library creation used the immunoSEQ multiplex PCR assay. TCRdb took this table from immuneACCESS and kept in-frame rearrangements with V and J called. Such tables lack part of the clones; where checked against another copy, unresolved V genes explain under half of the gap, and the rest is unexplained. The sample records 53,000 or so clones, 75% to 90% of which are singletons. The ten largest clones add up to about 21% of the sample. What this sample's time point label stands for: baseline before first vaccination. According to the study, the label for this sample's treatment or condition signals: meningococcal conjugate vaccine given as trial control. The sequencing here drew on peripheral blood, taken on day 0 of MenACWY control vaccination. These receptors were collected from an adult in good health.

This clone was detected only once. The J gene is TRBJ2-1, the V gene TRBV12-5, with 8 bases fitting TRBD1. V shed 3 bases and J 0 bases; nucleotides not matched to a gene: 7. Germline V gives CDR1 LGHNT, CDR2 FRNRAP. The CDR3 has 17 amino acids. CDR3 coding DNA: TGTGCTAGTGGTTTTCTCGGACAGGGATACTCCTACAATGAGCAGTTCTTC. Translation: CASGFLGQGYSYNEQFF.

In its sample, this clone was seen once. This sequence joins TRBV12-3 or TRBV12-4 and TRBJ2-7; a possible D gene is TRBD1 (6 bases). V gave up 2 bases and J gave up 7 bases, with 12 bases separating them. This CDR3 has 13 amino acids. CDR3 in amino acids: CASSLSRGGEQYF. CDR3 in DNA: TGTGCCAGCAGTTTAAGCAGGGGTGGGGAGCAGTACTTC.

The J gene is TRBJ1-4, the V gene TRBV28; 7 positions agree with TRBD1. CDR1 is MDHEN, CDR2 SYDVKM, per germline. After removal of 2 bases from V and 10 bases from J, the junction contained 7 bases not matched to a gene. The CDR3 length is 14 residues. The CDR3 bases are TGTGCCAGCAGTTTAAAACAGGGGCGCGGAAAACTGTTTTTT. Translating it yields CASSLKQGRGKLFF.

V is TRBV29-1 and J is TRBJ2-7; 7 bases align to TRBD1. In germline, CDR1 is SQVTM, CDR2 ANQGSEA. This CDR3 has 11 residues. J gave up 3 bases and V 4 bases, and 0 bases lay outside the gene matches. DNA for the CDR3: TGCAGCGTTGGGACAGGCTACGAGCAGTACTTC. As protein: CSVGTGYEQYF.

This clone was found once. The rearrangement links TRBV28 to TRBJ1-6; perhaps TRBD1 as D (6 bases). CDR3 size: 15 residues. The germline CDR1 and CDR2 sequences are MDHEN and SYDVKM. The germline V and J ends were trimmed by 5 bases and 10 bases, with 18 bases remaining between them. The CDR3 region has the DNA TGTGCCAGCAGTACATGGCAGGGGCCACGATCACCCCTCCACTTT. It translates to CASSTWQGPRSPLHF.

In this sample, this clone turned up once. This sequence joins TRBV5-8 and TRBJ1-5; D possibly corresponds to TRBD1 (6 bases). V was clipped by 4 bases and J by 4 bases, with 15 bases between them. CDR1 and CDR2 from the germline V gene are SGHTS and YDEGEE. This CDR3 comprises 15 residues. The CDR3 bases are TGTGCCAGCAGCCCCGTGGACAGCTCAAATCAGCCCCAGCATTTT. Amino acids: CASSPVDSSNQPQHF. Full variable domain (outside the CDR3, taken from reference TRBV5-8 and TRBJ1-5): EAGVTQSPTHLIKTRGQQATLRCSPISGHTSVYWYQQALGLGLQFLLWYDEGEERNRGNFPPRFSGRQFPNYSSELNVNALELEDSALYLCASSPVDSSNQPQHFGDGTRLSIL.

The chain employs TRBV6-2 or TRBV6-3 and TRBJ2-7; 9 bases agree with TRBD1. There are 14 residues in the CDR3. V lost 0 bases to trimming and J lost 6 bases; unmatched junction nucleotides: 3. Germline assignment: CDR1 MNHEY and CDR2 SVGEGT. CDR3 bases: TGTGCCAGCAGTTACTCGGGACAGGGCTTCGAGCAGTACTTC. It specifies CASSYSGQGFEQYF.

CDR3: CASSAVRDTQYF. The CDR3 coding sequence is TGTGCCAGCAGCGCCGTACGGGATACGCAGTATTTT. The chain links TRBV11-2 to TRBJ2-3, with no clear D. Trimming cost V 5 bases and J 6 bases, with 9 bases left between them. The CDR3 consists of 12 residues. Looked up from germline, CDR1 is SGHAT and CDR2 is FQNNGV.

J is TRBJ2-5 and V is TRBV14; weak D call: TRBD1 (5 bases). The germline V and J ends were trimmed by 1 base and 3 bases, with 21 bases remaining between them. From germline, CDR1 is SGHDN and CDR2 FVKESK. This CDR3 comprises 18 residues. The chain's CDR3 is CASSQGLQGARIEETQYF. In DNA form, the CDR3 reads TGTGCCAGCAGCCAAGGCCTGCAAGGGGCGCGAATTGAAGAGACCCAGTACTTC.

The chain recombines TRBV18 with TRBJ1-1; 8 bases are shared with TRBD1. CDR1 and CDR2 from the germline V gene are KGHSH and LQKENI. The CDR3 runs to 15 residues. V lost 4 bases and J lost 3; bases outside the gene matches: 7. CDR3 in DNA: TGTGCCAGCTCACTAGGGGACAGGAGGTACACTGAAGCTTTCTTT. This sequence encodes CASSLGDRRYTEAFF. Using reference TRBV18 and TRBJ1-1 for the parts outside the CDR3, the full variable domain is NAGVMQNPRHLVRRRGQEARLRCSPMKGHSHVYWYRQLPEEGLKFMVYLQKENIIDESGMPKERFSAEFPKEGPSILRIQQVVRGDSAAYFCASSLGDRRYTEAFFGQGTRLTVV.

The rearrangement links TRBV6-5 to TRBJ1-4; D unclear. The V end lost 7 bases, the J end lost 8 bases, and 11 bases lay between the germline ends. Germline assignment: CDR1 MNHEY and CDR2 SVGAGI. CDR3 length: 12 amino acids. CDR3 nucleotides: TGTGCCAGCATGGGGATCGGGGAAAAACTGTTTTTT. As protein: CASMGIGEKLFF.

The chain couples TRBV28 to TRBJ2-3; the match to TRBD1 covers 8 bases. Trimming cost V 5 bases and J 0 bases; bases outside gene matches: 16. CDR3 length equals 19 residues. Germline V gene sequence: CDR1 MDHEN, CDR2 SYDVKM. The CDR3 sequence: CASSPIVGQALTSTDTQYF. CDR3 bases: TGTGCCAGCAGTCCGATAGTGGGACAGGCCCTAACTAGCACAGATACGCAGTATTTT.

J is TRBJ2-4 and V is TRBV28, with 9 bases matching TRBD2. With 5 bases clipped from V and 9 bases from J, the junction kept 8 bases outside the gene matches. This CDR3 has 14 residues. Germline CDR1 is MDHEN and CDR2 is SYDVKM. DNA of the CDR3: TGTGCCAGCAGTCCCCCGGGACTAGCTACCATTCAGTACTTC. This encodes CASSPPGLATIQYF.

Here the CDR3 DNA reads TGTGCCAGCAGCTTAGAGGTCGGGGGGCGCGGTGAAAAACTGTTTTTT. Its protein product is CASSLEVGGRGEKLFF. The V call is TRBV11-2, the J call TRBJ1-4; perhaps TRBD1 as D (6 bases). The V gene lost 0 bases and the J gene lost 7 bases, with 15 bases spanning the gap. CDR3 length equals 16 residues. In germline, CDR1 is SGHAT, CDR2 FQNNGV.

The chain uses TRBV19 and TRBJ1-1; 7 nucleotides match TRBD1. CDR1 and CDR2 (germline): LNHDA, SQIVND (reference sequence). This CDR3 is 14 amino acids long. V was clipped by 3 bases and J by 4 bases; unmatched bases: 5. CDR3 loop: CASSMVTGTTEAFF. The CDR3 DNA is TGTGCCAGTAGTATGGTGACAGGGACCACTGAAGCTTTCTTT.

In the case of this clone: Other nucleotide sequences from this sample produce the same CDR3. This rearrangement joins TRBV2 to TRBJ2-3, with a tentative D call TRBD2 (6 bases). Trimming removed 6 bases from V and 2 bases from J, with 9 bases in between. This CDR3 has 13 amino acids. Germline values: CDR1 SNHLY, CDR2 FYNNEI. The CDR3 here is CASSGDFTDTQYF. DNA of the CDR3: TGTGCCAGCAGCGGGGACTTCACAGATACGCAGTATTTT.

The chain joins TRBV19 to TRBJ1-1, with 7 bases lining up with TRBD1. Germline assignment: CDR1 LNHDA and CDR2 SQIVND (reference sequence). J lost 7 bases, V lost 5 bases, and 16 bases had no gene match. The CDR3 totals 16 residues. The CDR3 protein is CASSLRQGGGDSEAFF. CDR3 sequence (DNA): TGTGCCAGTAGTCTCCGACAGGGTGGTGGGGACAGTGAAGCTTTCTTT.

The J gene is TRBJ2-7, the V gene TRBV7-3, with D perhaps TRBD1 (5 bases). The CDR3 consists of 15 residues. V lost 2 bases to trimming and J lost 3 bases, with 14 bases between them. Germline CDR1 and CDR2: SGHTA and FQGTGA. The CDR3 DNA follows: TGTGCCAGCAGCTTATTTGGGCAGGGCAACTACGAGCAGTACTTC. Amino acids: CASSLFGQGNYEQYF.

The chain carries TRBV19 and TRBJ1-3; perhaps TRBD1 as D (5 bases). Trimming cost V 3 bases and J 5 bases, with 14 bases left between them. Germline V gene data show CDR1 as LNHDA and CDR2 as SQIVND (reference sequence). The CDR3 is 15 residues long. The CDR3 DNA is TGTGCCAGTAGTATTGACAGTCGGGTGCGAAACACCATATATTTT. Amino acids: CASSIDSRVRNTIYF.

The rearrangement uses TRBV28 and TRBJ2-1; maybe TRBD2 (6 bases). Per the germline V gene, CDR1 is MDHEN and CDR2 is SYDVKM. V dropped 1 base and J dropped 7 bases, with 17 bases sitting between them. The CDR3 is 16 residues long. The chain's CDR3 is CASSLFDSSEGNEQFF. The CDR3 coding sequence is TGTGCCAGCAGTTTATTCGACAGTTCGGAGGGGAATGAGCAGTTCTTC.

The V and J genes are TRBV27 and TRBJ1-4; D unresolved. This CDR3 has 14 amino acids. Germline loops: CDR1 MNHEY, CDR2 SMNVEV (reference sequence). V dropped 9 bases and J dropped 3 bases, with 14 bases sitting between them. Written as DNA, the CDR3 is TGTGCCAGAGATTTGTGGTTGGCTAATGAAAAACTGTTTTTT. It yields the protein CARDLWLANEKLFF.